Listed below are T cell receptor beta chains from one sample, sequenced in a study of blood T cell repertoires in COVID-19. Measured with immunoSEQ multiplex PCR; TCRdb has only the in-frame clones, and not every one. Of 130,000 or so clones listed, roughly four fifths are singletons. The sequenced sample was PBMCs or T cells enriched from blood (not recorded which). These TCRs come from a man aged 35-49 years with acute COVID-19. CDR3s include the opening cysteine and the closing phenylalanine or tryptophan. The order of the fields is V gene, J gene, D gene, clone size, CDR3 DNA, CDR3 protein. A D gene is named only where the DNA matches it firmly. Clone size appears in some rows only: once, few, many, or a class for an expanded clone.

TRBV19,TRBJ1-5,TRBD1,NA,TGTGCCAGTAGCCGCGGGACAGGTCGCAATCAGCCCCAGCATTTT,CASSRGTGRNQPQHF
TRBV28,TRBJ2-2,TRBD2,NA,TGTGCCAGCAGCCGGGGGGCCGGGGAGCTGTTTTTT,CASSRGAGELFF
TRBV5-5,TRBJ1-3,NA,NA,TGTGCCAGCAGTTCCGACCTCGGGGAGGCTGGAAACACCATATATTTT,CASSSDLGEAGNTIYF
TRBV6-5,TRBJ1-2,TRBD1,NA,TGTGCCAGCAGGGCCGGGACAGGAGACAACTATGGCTACACCTTC,CASRAGTGDNYGYTF
TRBV3-1/TRBV3-2,TRBJ1-3,TRBD1,NA,TGTGCCAGCAGCCAAGAAGGGACAGCTGGAAACACCATATATTTT,CASSQEGTAGNTIYF
TRBV5-6,TRBJ1-4,TRBD1,NA,TGTGCCAGCAGCTTGGACAGGGGGCATAGAACAAATGAAAAACTGTTTTTT,CASSLDRGHRTNEKLFF
TRBV29-1,TRBJ1-2,NA,NA,TGCAGCGTTGAAAGCTACCTCTATGGCTACACCTTC,CSVESYLYGYTF
TRBV5-4,TRBJ2-1,TRBD1,NA,TGTGCCAGCAGCTCCCCGGGACAGGGGGATGAGCAGTTCTTC,CASSSPGQGDEQFF
TRBV7-9,TRBJ1-1,NA,once,TGTGCCAGCAGCAATTCGGGGAGGGCTGAAGCTTTCTTT,CASSNSGRAEAFF
TRBV28,TRBJ1-1,TRBD1,NA,TGTGCCAGCAGTGCAGGGGGCGCGGGAGACCCCGAAGCTTTCTTT,CASSAGGAGDPEAFF
TRBV19,TRBJ1-3,TRBD1,NA,TGTGCCAGCAGGGACAGGGTACTTGGAAACACCATATATTTT,CASRDRVLGNTIYF
TRBV5-1,TRBJ2-3,TRBD2,NA,TGCGCCAGCAGCTCCACCCTAGCGGGAGTGGGAGATACGCAGTATTTT,CASSSTLAGVGDTQYF
TRBV9,TRBJ2-7,TRBD2,NA,TGTGCCAGCAGCACTAGCGGGGGGGACTACGAGCAGTACTTC,CASSTSGGDYEQYF